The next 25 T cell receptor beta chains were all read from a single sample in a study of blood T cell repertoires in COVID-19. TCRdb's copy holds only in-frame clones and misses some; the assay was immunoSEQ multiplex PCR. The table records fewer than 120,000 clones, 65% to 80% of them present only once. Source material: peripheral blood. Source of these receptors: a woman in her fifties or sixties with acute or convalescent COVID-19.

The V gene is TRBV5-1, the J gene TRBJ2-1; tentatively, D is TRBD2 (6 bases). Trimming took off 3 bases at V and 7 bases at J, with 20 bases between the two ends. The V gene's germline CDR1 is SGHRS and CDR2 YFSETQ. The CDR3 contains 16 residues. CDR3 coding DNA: TGCGCCAGCAGCTCGTTGTTGGGACTCGGAGGGAATGAGCAGTTCTTC. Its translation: CASSSLLGLGGNEQFF. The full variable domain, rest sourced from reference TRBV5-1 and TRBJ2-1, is KAGVTQTPRYLIKTRGQQVTLSCSPISGHRSVSWYQQTPGQGLQFLFEYFSETQRNKGNFPGRFSGRQFSNSRSEMNVSTLELGDSALYLCASSSLLGLGGNEQFFGPGTRLTVL.

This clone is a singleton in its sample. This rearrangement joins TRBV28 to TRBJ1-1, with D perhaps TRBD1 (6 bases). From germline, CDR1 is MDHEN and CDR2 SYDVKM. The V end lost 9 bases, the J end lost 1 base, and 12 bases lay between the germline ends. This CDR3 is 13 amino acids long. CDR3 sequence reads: CASTWTANTEAFF. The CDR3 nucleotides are TGTGCCAGTACGTGGACAGCGAACACTGAAGCTTTCTTT.

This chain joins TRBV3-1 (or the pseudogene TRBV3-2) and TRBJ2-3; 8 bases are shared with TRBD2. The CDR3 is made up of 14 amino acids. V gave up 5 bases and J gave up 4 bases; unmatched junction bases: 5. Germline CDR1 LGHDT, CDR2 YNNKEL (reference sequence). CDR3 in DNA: TGTGCCAGCAGCTCCCGGGGGGGTGCAGATACGCAGTATTTT. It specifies CASSSRGGADTQYF.

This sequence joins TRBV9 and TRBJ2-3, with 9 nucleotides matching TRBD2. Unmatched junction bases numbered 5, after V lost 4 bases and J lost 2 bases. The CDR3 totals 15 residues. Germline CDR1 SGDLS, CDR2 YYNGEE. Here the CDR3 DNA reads TGTGCCAGCAGCCCAGCGGGGGGTATCACAGATACGCAGTATTTT. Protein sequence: CASSPAGGITDTQYF.

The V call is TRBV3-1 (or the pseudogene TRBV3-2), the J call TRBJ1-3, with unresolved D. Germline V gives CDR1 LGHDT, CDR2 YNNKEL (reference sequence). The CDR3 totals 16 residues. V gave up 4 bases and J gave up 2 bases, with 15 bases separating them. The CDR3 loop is CASSRYYLPPGNTIYF. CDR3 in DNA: TGTGCCAGCAGCCGGTATTACTTACCGCCTGGAAACACCATATATTTT.

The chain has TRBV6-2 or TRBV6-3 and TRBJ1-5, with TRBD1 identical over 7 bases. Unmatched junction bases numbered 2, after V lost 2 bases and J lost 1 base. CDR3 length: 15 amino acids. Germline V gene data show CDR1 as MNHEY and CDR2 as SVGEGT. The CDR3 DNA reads TGTGCCAGCAGTTACGGAGGGGGCAGCAATCAGCCCCAGCATTTT. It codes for CASSYGGGSNQPQHF.

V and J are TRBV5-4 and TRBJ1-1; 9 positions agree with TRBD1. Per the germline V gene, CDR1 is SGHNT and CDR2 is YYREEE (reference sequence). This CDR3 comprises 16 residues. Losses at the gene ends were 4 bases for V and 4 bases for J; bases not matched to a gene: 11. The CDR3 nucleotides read TGTGCCAGCAGCCCCGGGACAGGGAAACTTACCACTGAAGCTTTCTTT. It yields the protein CASSPGTGKLTTEAFF.

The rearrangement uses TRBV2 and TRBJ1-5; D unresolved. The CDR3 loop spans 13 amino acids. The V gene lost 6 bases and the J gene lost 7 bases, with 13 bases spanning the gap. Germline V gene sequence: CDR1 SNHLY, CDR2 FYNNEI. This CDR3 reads CASRTGDWQPQHF. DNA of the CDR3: TGTGCCAGCAGGACGGGTGACTGGCAGCCCCAGCATTTT.

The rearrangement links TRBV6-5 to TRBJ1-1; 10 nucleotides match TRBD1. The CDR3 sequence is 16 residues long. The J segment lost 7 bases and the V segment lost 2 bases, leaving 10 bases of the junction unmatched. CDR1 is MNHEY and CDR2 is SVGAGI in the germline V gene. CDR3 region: CASSYRRTGGIGEAFF. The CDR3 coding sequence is TGTGCCAGCAGTTACCGTCGGACAGGGGGAATTGGTGAAGCTTTCTTT.

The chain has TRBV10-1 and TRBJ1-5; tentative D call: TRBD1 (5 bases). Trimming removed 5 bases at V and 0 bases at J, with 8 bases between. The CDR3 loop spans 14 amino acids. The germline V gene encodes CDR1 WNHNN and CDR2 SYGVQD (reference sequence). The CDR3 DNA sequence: TGCGCCAGCAGTCCCCAGGGTAGCAATCAGCCCCAGCATTTT. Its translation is CASSPQGSNQPQHF.

The CDR3 here is CASSLGGRTTNTGELFF. The CDR3 region has the DNA TGCGCCAGCAGCTTGGGAGGTAGAACTACGAACACCGGGGAGCTGTTTTTT. The V gene is TRBV5-1, the J gene TRBJ2-2; D unresolved. The CDR3 consists of 17 residues. Germline CDR1 is SGHRS and CDR2 is YFSETQ. V lost 0 bases, J lost 0 bases, and 12 bases lay in between.

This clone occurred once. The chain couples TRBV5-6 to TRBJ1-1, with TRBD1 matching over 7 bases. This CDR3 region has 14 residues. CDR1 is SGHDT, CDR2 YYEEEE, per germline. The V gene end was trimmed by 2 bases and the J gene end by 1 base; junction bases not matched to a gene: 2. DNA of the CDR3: TGTGCCAGCAGCTTTGACAGGGCGAACACTGAAGCTTTCTTT. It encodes CASSFDRANTEAFF.

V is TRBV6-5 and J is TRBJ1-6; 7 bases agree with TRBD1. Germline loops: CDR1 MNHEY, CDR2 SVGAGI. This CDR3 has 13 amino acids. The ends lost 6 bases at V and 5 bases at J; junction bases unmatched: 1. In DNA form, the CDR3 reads TGTGCCAGCAGGGGACAGAATAATTCACCCCTCCACTTT. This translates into CASRGQNNSPLHF.

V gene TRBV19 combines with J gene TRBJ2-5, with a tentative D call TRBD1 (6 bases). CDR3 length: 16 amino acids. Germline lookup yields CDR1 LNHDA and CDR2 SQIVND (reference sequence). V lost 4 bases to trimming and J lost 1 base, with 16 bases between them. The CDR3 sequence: CASSTSLGGPQETQYF. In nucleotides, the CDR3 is TGTGCCAGTAGTACTTCCCTAGGGGGTCCCCAAGAGACCCAGTACTTC.

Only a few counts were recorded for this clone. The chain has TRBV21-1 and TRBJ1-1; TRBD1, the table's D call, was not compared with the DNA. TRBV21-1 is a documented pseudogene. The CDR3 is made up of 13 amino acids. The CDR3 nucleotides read TGTGCCAGCAGCGCATACATGAACACTGAAGCTTTCTTT. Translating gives CASSAYMNTEAFF.

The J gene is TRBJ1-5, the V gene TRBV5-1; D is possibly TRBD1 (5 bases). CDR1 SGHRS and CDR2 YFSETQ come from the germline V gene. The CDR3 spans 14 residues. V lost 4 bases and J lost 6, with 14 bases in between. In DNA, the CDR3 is TGCGCCAGCAGCCCGGGGGGTGTAGGTCAGCCCCAGCATTTT. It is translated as CASSPGGVGQPQHF.

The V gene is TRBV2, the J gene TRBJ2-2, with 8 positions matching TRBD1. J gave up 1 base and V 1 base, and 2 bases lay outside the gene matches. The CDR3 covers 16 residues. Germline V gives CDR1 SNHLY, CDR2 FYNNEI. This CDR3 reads CASSEVGTGNTGELFF. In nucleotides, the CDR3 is TGTGCCAGCAGTGAAGTAGGGACAGGGAACACCGGGGAGCTGTTTTTT.

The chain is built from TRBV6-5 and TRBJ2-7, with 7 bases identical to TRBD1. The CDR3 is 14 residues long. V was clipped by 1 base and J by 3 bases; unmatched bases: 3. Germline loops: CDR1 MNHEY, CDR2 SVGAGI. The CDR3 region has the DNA TGTGCCAGCAGTTACTTACGACAGGGCTACGAGCAGTACTTC. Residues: CASSYLRQGYEQYF.

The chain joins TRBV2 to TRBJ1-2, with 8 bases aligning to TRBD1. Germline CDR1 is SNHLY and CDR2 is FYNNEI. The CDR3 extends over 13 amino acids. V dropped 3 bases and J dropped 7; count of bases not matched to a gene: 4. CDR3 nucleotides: TGTGCCAGCAGTGAGGACAGGGTAGTTGGCTACACCTTC. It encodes CASSEDRVVGYTF.

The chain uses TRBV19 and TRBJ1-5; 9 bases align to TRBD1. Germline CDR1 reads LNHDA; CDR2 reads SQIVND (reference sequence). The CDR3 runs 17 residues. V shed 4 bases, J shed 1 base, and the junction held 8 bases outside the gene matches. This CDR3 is CASSTGTGWRSNQPQHF. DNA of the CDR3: TGTGCCAGTAGTACTGGGACAGGGTGGAGAAGCAATCAGCCCCAGCATTTT. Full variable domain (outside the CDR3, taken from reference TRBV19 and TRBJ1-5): DGGITQSPKYLFRKEGQNVTLSCEQNLNHDAMYWYRQDPGQGLRLIYYSQIVNDFQKGDIAEGYSVSREKKESFPLTVTSAQKNPTAFYLCASSTGTGWRSNQPQHFGDGTRLSIL.

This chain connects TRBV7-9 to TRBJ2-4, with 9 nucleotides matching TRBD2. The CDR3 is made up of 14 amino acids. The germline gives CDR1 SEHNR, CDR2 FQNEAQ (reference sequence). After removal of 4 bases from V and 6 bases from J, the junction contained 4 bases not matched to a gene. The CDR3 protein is CASSSGLAINIQYF. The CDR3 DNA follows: TGTGCCAGCAGCTCGGGACTAGCTATAAACATTCAGTACTTC.

CDR3 nucleotide sequence: TGTGCCTGGAGTGTGGGACAGGGTCCCGAAAAACTGTTTTTT. This translates into CAWSVGQGPEKLFF. V and J are TRBV30 and TRBJ1-4; the match to TRBD1 covers 9 bases. The length of the CDR3 is 14 residues. V gave up 0 bases and J gave up 8 bases; unmatched junction bases: 4. Germline CDR1 reads GTSNPN; CDR2 reads SVGIG (reference sequence).

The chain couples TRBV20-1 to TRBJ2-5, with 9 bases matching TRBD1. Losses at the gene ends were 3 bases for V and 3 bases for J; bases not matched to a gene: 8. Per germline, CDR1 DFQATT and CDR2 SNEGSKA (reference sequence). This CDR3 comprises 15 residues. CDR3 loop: CSASVGTGTKETQYF. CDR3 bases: TGCAGTGCTAGTGTCGGGACAGGGACTAAAGAGACCCAGTACTTC.

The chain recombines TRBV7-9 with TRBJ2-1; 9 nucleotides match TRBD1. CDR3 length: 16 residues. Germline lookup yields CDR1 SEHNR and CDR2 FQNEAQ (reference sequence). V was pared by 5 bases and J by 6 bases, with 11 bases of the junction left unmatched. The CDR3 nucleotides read TGTGCCAGCAGCGCACCGGGGACAGGGCCCCTCAATGAGCAGTTCTTC. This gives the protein CASSAPGTGPLNEQFF.

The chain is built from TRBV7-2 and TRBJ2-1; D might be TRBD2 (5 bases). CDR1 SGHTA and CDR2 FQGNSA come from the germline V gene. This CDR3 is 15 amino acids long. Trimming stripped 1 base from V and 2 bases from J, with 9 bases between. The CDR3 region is CASSLVGSAYNEQFF. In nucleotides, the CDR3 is TGTGCCAGCAGCTTAGTTGGTAGCGCCTACAATGAGCAGTTCTTC. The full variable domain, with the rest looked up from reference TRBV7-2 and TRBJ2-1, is GAGVSQSPSNKVTEKGKDVELRCDPISGHTALYWYRQSLGQGLEFLIYFQGNSAPDKSGLPSDRFSAERTGGSVSTLTIQRTQQEDSAVYLCASSLVGSAYNEQFFGPGTRLTVL.